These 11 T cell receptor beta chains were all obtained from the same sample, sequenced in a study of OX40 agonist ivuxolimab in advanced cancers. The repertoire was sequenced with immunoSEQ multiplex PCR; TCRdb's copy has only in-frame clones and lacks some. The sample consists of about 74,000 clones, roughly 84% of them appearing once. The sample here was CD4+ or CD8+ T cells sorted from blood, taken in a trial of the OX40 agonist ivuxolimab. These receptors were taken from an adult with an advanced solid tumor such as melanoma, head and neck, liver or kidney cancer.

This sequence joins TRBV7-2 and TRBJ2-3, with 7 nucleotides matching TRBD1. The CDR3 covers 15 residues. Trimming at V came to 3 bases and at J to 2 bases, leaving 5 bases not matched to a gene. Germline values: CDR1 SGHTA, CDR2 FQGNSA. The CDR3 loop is CASSFRQGHTDTQYF. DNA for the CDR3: TGTGCCAGCAGCTTCCGACAGGGACACACAGATACGCAGTATTTT.

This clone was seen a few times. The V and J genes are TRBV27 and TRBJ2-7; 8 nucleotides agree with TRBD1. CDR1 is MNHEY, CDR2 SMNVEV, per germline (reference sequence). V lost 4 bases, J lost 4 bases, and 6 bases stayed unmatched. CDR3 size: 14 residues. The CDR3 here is CASSSWDRRYEQYF. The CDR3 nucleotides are TGTGCCAGCAGTTCCTGGGACAGGAGGTACGAGCAGTACTTC.

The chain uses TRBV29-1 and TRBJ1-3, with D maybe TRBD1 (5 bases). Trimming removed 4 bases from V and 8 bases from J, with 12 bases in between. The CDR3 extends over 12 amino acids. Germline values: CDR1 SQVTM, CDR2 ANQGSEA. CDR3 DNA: TGCAGCGTTGGGCAGGGATCGGACACCATATATTTT. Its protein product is CSVGQGSDTIYF.

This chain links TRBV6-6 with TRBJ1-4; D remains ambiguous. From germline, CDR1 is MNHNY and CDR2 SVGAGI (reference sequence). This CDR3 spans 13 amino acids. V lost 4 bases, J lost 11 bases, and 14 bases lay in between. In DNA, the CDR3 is TGTGCCAGCAGTTCCGATACCGGGATCAAACTGTTTTTT. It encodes CASSSDTGIKLFF.

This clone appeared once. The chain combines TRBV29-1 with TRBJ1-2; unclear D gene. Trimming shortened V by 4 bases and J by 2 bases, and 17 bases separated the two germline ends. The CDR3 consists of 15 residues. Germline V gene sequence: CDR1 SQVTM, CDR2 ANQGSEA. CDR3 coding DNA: TGCAGCGTTGCCAGTATTAAGGGCCGCAACTATGGCTACACCTTC. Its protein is CSVASIKGRNYGYTF.

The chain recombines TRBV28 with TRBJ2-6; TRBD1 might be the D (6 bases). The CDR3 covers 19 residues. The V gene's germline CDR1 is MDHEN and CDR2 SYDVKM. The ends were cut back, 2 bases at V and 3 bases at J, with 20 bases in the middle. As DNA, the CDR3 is TGTGCCAGCAGTTTAAAGATCTCAGGGGCCATTTATGGGGCCAACGTCCTGACTTTC. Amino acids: CASSLKISGAIYGANVLTF.

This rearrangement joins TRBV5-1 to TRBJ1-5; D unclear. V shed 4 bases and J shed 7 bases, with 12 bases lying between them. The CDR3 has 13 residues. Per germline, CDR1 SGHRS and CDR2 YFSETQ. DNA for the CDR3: TGCGCCAGCAGCGCAGTGCCGGGCCAGCCCCAGCATTTT. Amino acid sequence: CASSAVPGQPQHF.

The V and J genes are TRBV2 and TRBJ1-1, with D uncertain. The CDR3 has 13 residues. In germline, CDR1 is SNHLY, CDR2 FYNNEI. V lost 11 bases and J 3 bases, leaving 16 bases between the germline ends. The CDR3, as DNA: TGTGCCCTTGGTAGGGTGCGAGACACTGAAGCTTTCTTT. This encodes CALGRVRDTEAFF.

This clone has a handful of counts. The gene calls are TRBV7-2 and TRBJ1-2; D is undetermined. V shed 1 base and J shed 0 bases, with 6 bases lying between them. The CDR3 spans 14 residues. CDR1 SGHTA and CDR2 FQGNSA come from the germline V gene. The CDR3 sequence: CASSLGRANYGYTF. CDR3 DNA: TGTGCCAGCAGCTTAGGAAGGGCTAACTATGGCTACACCTTC.

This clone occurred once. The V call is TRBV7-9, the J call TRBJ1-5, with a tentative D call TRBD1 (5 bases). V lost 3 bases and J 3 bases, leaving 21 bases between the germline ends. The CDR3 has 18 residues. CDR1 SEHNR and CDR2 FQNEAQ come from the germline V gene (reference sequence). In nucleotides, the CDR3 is TGTGCCAGCAGCTTTTATAACGGAAGGGGCAAGAACAATCAGCCCCAGCATTTT. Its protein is CASSFYNGRGKNNQPQHF.

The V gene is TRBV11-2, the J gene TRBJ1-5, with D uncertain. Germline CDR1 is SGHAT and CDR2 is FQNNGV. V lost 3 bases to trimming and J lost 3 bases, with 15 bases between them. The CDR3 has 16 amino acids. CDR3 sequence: CASSFPSGRTNQPQHF. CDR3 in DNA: TGTGCCAGCAGCTTTCCTTCGGGCCGGACCAATCAGCCCCAGCATTTT.